The next 31 T cell receptor beta chains were all read from a single sample in a study of blood T cell repertoires in COVID-19. Measured with immunoSEQ multiplex PCR; TCRdb has only the in-frame clones, and not every one. This sample carries about 150,000 clones, about 80% of them seen once, and the ten largest clones take roughly 0.56%. Material: peripheral blood. The receptors stem from a man aged 55 to 70 with acute or convalescent COVID-19.

CDR3 bases: TGTGCCAGCAGTTACTCGGCTCTGTATGGCTACACCTTC. Amino acid sequence: CASSYSALYGYTF. The rearrangement joins TRBV6-5 to TRBJ1-2; D remains ambiguous. This CDR3 is built from 13 residues. Germline V lookup: CDR1 MNHEY, CDR2 SVGAGI. V was trimmed by 0 bases and J by 5 bases, leaving 7 bases between them.

The gene calls are TRBV15 and TRBJ2-7; 10 bases agree with TRBD2. The CDR3 extends over 14 amino acids. CDR1 is LNHNV and CDR2 is YYDKDF in the germline V gene (reference sequence). The V segment lost 6 bases and the J segment 4 bases; nucleotides outside the gene matches: 6. The CDR3 DNA reads as TGTGCCACCAGGTCAAGCGGGGGGGGATACGAGCAGTACTTC. This sequence encodes CATRSSGGGYEQYF.

The chain carries TRBV12-3 or TRBV12-4 and TRBJ1-2, with D uncertain. V dropped 5 bases and J dropped 7 bases, with 11 bases sitting between them. The CDR3 is made up of 12 amino acids. The CDR3 nucleotides read TGTGCCAGCAGTCGGGGATTTGGTGGCTACACCTTC. Translated, it gives CASSRGFGGYTF.

The J gene is TRBJ2-1, the V gene TRBV20-1; D gene uncertain. The CDR3 totals 11 residues. The germline V gene has CDR1 DFQATT and CDR2 SNEGSKA (reference sequence). In DNA, the CDR3 is TGCAGCCATTCCCACTTCAATGAGCAGTTCTTC. It translates to CSHSHFNEQFF.

The CDR3 spells CASSYTGTGLVYQPQHF. The DNA for the CDR3 is TGTGCCAGTAGTTATACCGGGACAGGGCTGGTTTATCAGCCCCAGCATTTT. The chain links TRBV19 to TRBJ1-5; TRBD1 aligns across 9 bases. Germline V lookup: CDR1 LNHDA, CDR2 SQIVND (reference sequence). The CDR3 length is 17 residues. With V trimmed by 5 bases and J by 5 bases, 13 bases remained unmatched.

This chain joins TRBV5-5 and TRBJ1-1; 7 nucleotides agree with TRBD1. This CDR3 contains 13 residues. Trimming removed 1 base from V and 6 bases from J; junction bases left unmatched: 3. Germline V CDR1 and CDR2: SGHKS, YYEKEE (reference sequence). The CDR3 DNA is TGTGCCAGCAGCTTGTGGGGACAGCCTGAAGCTTTCTTT. Protein sequence: CASSLWGQPEAFF. The complete variable domain, with remaining parts taken from reference TRBV5-5 and TRBJ1-1, reads DAGVTQSPTHLIKTRGQQVTLRCSPISGHKSVSWYQQVLGQGPQFIFQYYEKEERGRGNFPDRFSARQFPNYSSELNVNALLLGDSALYLCASSLWGQPEAFFGQGTRLTVV.

The genes are TRBV11-2 and TRBJ2-7; D is unclear. Germline CDR1 is SGHAT and CDR2 is FQNNGV. With 6 bases removed from V and 2 bases from J, the gap between germline ends came to 14 bases. The CDR3 consists of 14 residues. CDR3 protein: CASSPSVQAYEQYF. DNA for the CDR3: TGTGCCAGCAGTCCATCTGTGCAGGCCTACGAGCAGTACTTC.

CDR3 coding DNA: TGTGCCAGCAGGCGGGACTCTTCACCCCTCCACTTT. Its translation: CASRRDSSPLHF. The rearrangement links TRBV27 to TRBJ1-6; D possibly corresponds to TRBD1 (5 bases). V lost 6 bases, J lost 9 bases, and 9 bases lay in between. CDR1 and CDR2 (germline): MNHEY, SMNVEV (reference sequence). The CDR3 is 12 residues long.

The J gene is TRBJ1-3, the V gene TRBV2; perhaps TRBD1 as D (6 bases). The V and J ends lost 4 bases and 0 bases respectively, with 13 bases between them. Germline assignment: CDR1 SNHLY and CDR2 FYNNEI. There are 16 residues in the CDR3. The CDR3 protein is CASSVGTGISGNTIYF. The CDR3 DNA is TGTGCCAGCAGTGTGGGCACAGGGATCTCTGGAAACACCATATATTTT.

The chain uses TRBV28 and TRBJ2-7; D possibly corresponds to TRBD1 (5 bases). The length of the CDR3 is 14 residues. The V end lost 3 bases, the J end lost 6 bases, and 15 bases lay between the germline ends. Germline V gives CDR1 MDHEN, CDR2 SYDVKM. The CDR3 nucleotides read TGTGCCAGCAGTTTCTGGGGCAGTCGTGTCGAGCAGTACTTC. Its protein product is CASSFWGSRVEQYF. Looking up the rest from reference TRBV28 and TRBJ2-7 gives the full variable domain: DVKVTQSSRYLVKRTGEKVFLECVQDMDHENMFWYRQDPGLGLRLIYFSYDVKMKEKGDIPEGYSVSREKKERFSLILESASTNQTSMYLCASSFWGSRVEQYFGPGTRLTVT.

This clone was counted between two and nine times. The chain links TRBV18 to TRBJ1-2, with TRBD1 matching 7 bases. This CDR3 has 14 amino acids. Germline V gene lookup returns CDR1 KGHSH and CDR2 LQKENI. V shed 0 bases, J shed 4 bases, and the junction held 2 bases outside the gene matches. The CDR3 loop reads CASSPPGGGYGYTF. As DNA, the CDR3 is TGTGCCAGCTCACCACCAGGGGGCGGCTATGGCTACACCTTC.

The chain has TRBV7-6 and TRBJ1-3, with a tentative D call TRBD1 (5 bases). The CDR3 consists of 16 residues. Germline V lookup: CDR1 SGHVS, CDR2 FNYEAQ. The V gene lost 1 base and the J gene lost 0 bases, with 10 bases spanning the gap. CDR3 DNA: TGTGCCAGCAGCTTAGGTGGGGACTCCTCTGGAAACACCATATATTTT. Translated, it gives CASSLGGDSSGNTIYF. The complete variable domain, with remaining parts taken from reference TRBV7-6 and TRBJ1-3, reads GAGVSQSPRYKVTKRGQDVALRCDPISGHVSLYWYRQALGQGPEFLTYFNYEAQQDKSGLPNDRFSAERPEGSISTLTIQRTEQRDSAMYRCASSLGGDSSGNTIYFGEGSWLTVV.

The chain carries TRBV7-2 and TRBJ2-1; D may be TRBD1 (5 bases). The V gene lost 4 bases and the J gene lost 7 bases, with 14 bases spanning the gap. CDR1 SGHTA and CDR2 FQGNSA come from the germline V gene. CDR3 length: 14 amino acids. The CDR3 region is CASSSRKGANEQFF. In DNA, the CDR3 is TGTGCCAGCAGCTCCCGGAAAGGGGCAAATGAGCAGTTCTTC.

This chain connects TRBV7-8 to TRBJ2-2; D is uncertain. V was shortened by 5 bases and J by 0 bases, with 10 bases between the two germline ends. CDR1 and CDR2 (germline): SGHVS, FQNEAQ. The CDR3 totals 15 residues. CDR3 region: CASSPFTPNTGELFF. In DNA form, the CDR3 reads TGTGCCAGCAGCCCCTTCACACCGAACACCGGGGAGCTGTTTTTT.

The CDR3 is CSASYTNTEAFF. The CDR3 region has the DNA TGCAGTGCTAGTTACACGAACACTGAAGCTTTCTTT. The rearrangement links TRBV20-1 to TRBJ1-1; no definite D call. Trimming removed 3 bases at V and 1 base at J, with 6 bases between. This CDR3 has 12 amino acids. The germline CDR1 and CDR2 sequences are DFQATT and SNEGSKA (reference sequence).

Comment on this clone: Other DNA sequences in this sample translate to the same CDR3. This chain joins TRBV30 and TRBJ2-7; the D gene is possibly TRBD2 (5 bases). V gave up 3 bases and J gave up 4 bases, with 7 bases separating them. Germline CDR1 GTSNPN, CDR2 SVGIG (reference sequence). The CDR3 runs 11 residues. CDR3 residues: CAWSRGYEQYF. DNA of the CDR3: TGTGCCTGGAGCCGGGGTTACGAGCAGTACTTC.

The chain joins TRBV9 to TRBJ2-1, with TRBD1 identical over 8 bases. The CDR3 consists of 15 residues. V trimming: 4 bases; J trimming: 3 bases; junction bases outside the gene matches: 6. Germline V gene sequence: CDR1 SGDLS, CDR2 YYNGEE. CDR3 DNA sequence: TGTGCCAGCAGCCCCACCGGGACAGGCTACAATGAGCAGTTCTTC. This encodes CASSPTGTGYNEQFF. The full variable domain, rest sourced from reference TRBV9 and TRBJ2-1, is DSGVTQTPKHLITATGQRVTLRCSPRSGDLSVYWYQQSLDQGLQFLIQYYNGEERAKGNILERFSAQQFPDLHSELNLSSLELGDSALYFCASSPTGTGYNEQFFGPGTRLTVL.

V is TRBV28 and J is TRBJ2-7; D unresolved. The V and J ends lost 5 bases and 4 bases respectively, with 9 bases between them. Germline CDR1 reads MDHEN; CDR2 reads SYDVKM. This CDR3 has 12 residues. CDR3 region: CASSVKEYEQYF. CDR3 nucleotide sequence: TGTGCCAGCAGTGTAAAGGAGTACGAGCAGTACTTC.

This chain connects TRBV5-1 to TRBJ2-3, with TRBD1 matching over 10 bases. Looked up from germline, CDR1 is SGHRS and CDR2 is YFSETQ. Losses at the gene ends were 4 bases for V and 2 bases for J; bases not matched to a gene: 7. This CDR3 comprises 16 residues. CDR3 residues: CASSTGDRGSTDTQYF. The CDR3 bases are TGCGCCAGCAGCACCGGGGACAGGGGTTCCACAGATACGCAGTATTTT. The full variable domain, its missing parts supplied by reference TRBV5-1 and TRBJ2-3, is KAGVTQTPRYLIKTRGQQVTLSCSPISGHRSVSWYQQTPGQGLQFLFEYFSETQRNKGNFPGRFSGRQFSNSRSEMNVSTLELGDSALYLCASSTGDRGSTDTQYFGPGTRLTVL.

The rearrangement joins TRBV28 to TRBJ2-1, with TRBD1 identical over 9 bases. V was clipped by 1 base and J by 5 bases; unmatched bases: 3. Germline V gene data show CDR1 as MDHEN and CDR2 as SYDVKM. The CDR3 loop spans 15 amino acids. Written as DNA, the CDR3 is TGTGCCAGCAGTTTATCCGGGACAGGGCACAATGAGCAGTTCTTC. Translated: CASSLSGTGHNEQFF. The variable domain in full, with the rest retrieved from reference TRBV28 and TRBJ2-1, is DVKVTQSSRYLVKRTGEKVFLECVQDMDHENMFWYRQDPGLGLRLIYFSYDVKMKEKGDIPEGYSVSREKKERFSLILESASTNQTSMYLCASSLSGTGHNEQFFGPGTRLTVL.

The gene calls are TRBV6-2 or TRBV6-3 and TRBJ2-3, with D hard to call. Trimming took off 6 bases at V and 0 bases at J, with 13 bases between the two ends. This CDR3 spans 15 amino acids. Germline lookup yields CDR1 MNHEY and CDR2 SVGEGT. CDR3 in amino acids: CASSRLKISTDTQYF. The CDR3 DNA is TGTGCCAGCAGCCGGCTTAAGATTAGCACAGATACGCAGTATTTT.

J is TRBJ1-6 and V is TRBV2; no definite D call. The germline gives CDR1 SNHLY, CDR2 FYNNEI. The CDR3 covers 13 residues. Between the trimmed V and J ends, which lost 0 bases and 10 bases, there was a span of 7 bases. CDR3 in amino acids: CASSEAPGSPLHF. The CDR3 bases are TGTGCCAGCAGTGAAGCTCCCGGGTCACCCCTCCACTTT.

The V call is TRBV5-1, the J call TRBJ1-2; TRBD1 matches at 8 bases. The CDR3 contains 14 residues. With 3 bases clipped from V and 4 bases from J, the junction kept 5 bases outside the gene matches. Germline CDR1 SGHRS, CDR2 YFSETQ. CDR3 protein: CASSSRGPIYGYTF. The CDR3, as DNA: TGCGCCAGCAGCTCCAGGGGGCCGATCTATGGCTACACCTTC.

J is TRBJ1-3 and V is TRBV18; a possible D gene is TRBD1 (6 bases). The germline V gene has CDR1 KGHSH and CDR2 LQKENI. Trimming shortened V by 6 bases and J by 7 bases, and 19 bases separated the two germline ends. This CDR3 is 15 amino acids long. Here the CDR3 DNA reads TGTGCCAGCTCCCTCGGGACAATTCCCTCCAACACCATATATTTT. This encodes CASSLGTIPSNTIYF. Full variable domain (rest looked up from reference TRBV18 and TRBJ1-3): NAGVMQNPRHLVRRRGQEARLRCSPMKGHSHVYWYRQLPEEGLKFMVYLQKENIIDESGMPKERFSAEFPKEGPSILRIQQVVRGDSAAYFCASSLGTIPSNTIYFGEGSWLTVV.

This chain connects TRBV29-1 to TRBJ1-2, with 9 nucleotides matching TRBD1. CDR1 SQVTM and CDR2 ANQGSEA come from the germline V gene. The CDR3 is made up of 13 amino acids. The junction had 7 bases not matched to a gene; V was cut back by 5 bases and J by 6 bases. The CDR3 region has the DNA TGCAGCGTTTTAAAGACAGGGGGACATGGCTACACCTTC. It yields the protein CSVLKTGGHGYTF.

The chain uses TRBV19 and TRBJ2-1; 10 bases are a match to TRBD2. The CDR3 has 15 amino acids. V trimming: 7 bases; J trimming: 12 bases; junction bases outside the gene matches: 15. Looked up from germline, CDR1 is LNHDA and CDR2 is SQIVND (reference sequence). CDR3 nucleotides: TGTGCCAGTACTCCAAGGGCTAGCGGGAGTTGGGGGCAGTTCTTC. This translates into CASTPRASGSWGQFF. The complete variable domain, with remaining parts taken from reference TRBV19 and TRBJ2-1, reads DGGITQSPKYLFRKEGQNVTLSCEQNLNHDAMYWYRQDPGQGLRLIYYSQIVNDFQKGDIAEGYSVSREKKESFPLTVTSAQKNPTAFYLCASTPRASGSWGQFFGPGTRLTVL.

This chain links TRBV4-2 with TRBJ2-1; 12 bases agree with TRBD2. The CDR3 covers 17 residues. Trimming took 0 bases from V and 9 from J; bases not matched to a gene: 9. Germline-derived CDR1 and CDR2 are LGHNA and YNFKEQ. CDR3 coding DNA: TGTGCCAGCAGCCAAGATCTGGCTAGCGGGGGGGCGGGTGAGCAGTTCTTC. Amino acids: CASSQDLASGGAGEQFF.

The genes are TRBV10-2 and TRBJ1-6; D remains unclear. The CDR3 runs 17 residues. The V gene lost 6 bases and the J gene lost 0 bases, with 15 bases spanning the gap. CDR1 is WSHSY and CDR2 is SAAADI in the germline V gene. The CDR3 region is CASRPRGPSSYNSPLHF. The CDR3 nucleotides are TGCGCCAGCAGGCCCCGAGGTCCTAGCTCCTATAATTCACCCCTCCACTTT.

CDR3 DNA: TGTGCCAGTAGGGGCGGGACGAGTTACGAGCAGTACTTC. It specifies CASRGGTSYEQYF. The chain recombines TRBV19 with TRBJ2-7; weak D call: TRBD2 (6 bases). From germline, CDR1 is LNHDA and CDR2 SQIVND (reference sequence). V was pared by 6 bases and J by 4 bases, with 13 bases between. This CDR3 region has 13 residues.

This clone was detected only once. This sequence joins TRBV28 and TRBJ1-4; TRBD1 is a possible D gene (5 bases). Trimming removed 3 bases from V and 8 bases from J, with 16 bases in between. Germline lookup yields CDR1 MDHEN and CDR2 SYDVKM. CDR3 length equals 15 residues. This CDR3 is CASSLPGRSGEKLFF. DNA of the CDR3: TGTGCCAGCAGTTTGCCGGGACGGAGCGGGGAAAAACTGTTTTTT.

The count of this clone is one. This chain connects TRBV6-6 to TRBJ2-5; the match to TRBD2 covers 13 bases. V shed 5 bases and J 5 bases; nucleotides not matched to a gene: 11. Germline V gene sequence: CDR1 MNHNY, CDR2 SVGAGI (reference sequence). The length of the CDR3 is 17 residues. The CDR3 region is CASSRTTSGGPGETQYF. The CDR3 DNA follows: TGTGCCAGCAGTCGAACGACTAGCGGGGGGCCCGGGGAGACCCAGTACTTC.